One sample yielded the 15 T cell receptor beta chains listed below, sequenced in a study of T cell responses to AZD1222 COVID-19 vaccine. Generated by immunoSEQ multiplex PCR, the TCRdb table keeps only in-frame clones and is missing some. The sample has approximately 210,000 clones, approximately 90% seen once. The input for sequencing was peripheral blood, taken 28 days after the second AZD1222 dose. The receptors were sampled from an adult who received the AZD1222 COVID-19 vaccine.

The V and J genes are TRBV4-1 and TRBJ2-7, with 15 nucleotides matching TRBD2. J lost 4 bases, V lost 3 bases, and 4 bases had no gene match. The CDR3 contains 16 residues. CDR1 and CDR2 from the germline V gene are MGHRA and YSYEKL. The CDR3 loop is CASSHPGLAGGYEQYF. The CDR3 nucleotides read TGCGCCAGCAGCCACCCCGGACTAGCGGGAGGGTACGAGCAGTACTTC.

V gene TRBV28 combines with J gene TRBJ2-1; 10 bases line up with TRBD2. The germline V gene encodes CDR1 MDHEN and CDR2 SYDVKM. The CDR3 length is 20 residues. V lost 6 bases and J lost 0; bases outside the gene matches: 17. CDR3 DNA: TGTGCCAGCAGCCTAGGGCTACAACTAGCGGGACTGACCTCCTACAATGAGCAGTTCTTC. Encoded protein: CASSLGLQLAGLTSYNEQFF. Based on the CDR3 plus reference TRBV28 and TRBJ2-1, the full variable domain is DVKVTQSSRYLVKRTGEKVFLECVQDMDHENMFWYRQDPGLGLRLIYFSYDVKMKEKGDIPEGYSVSREKKERFSLILESASTNQTSMYLCASSLGLQLAGLTSYNEQFFGPGTRLTVL.

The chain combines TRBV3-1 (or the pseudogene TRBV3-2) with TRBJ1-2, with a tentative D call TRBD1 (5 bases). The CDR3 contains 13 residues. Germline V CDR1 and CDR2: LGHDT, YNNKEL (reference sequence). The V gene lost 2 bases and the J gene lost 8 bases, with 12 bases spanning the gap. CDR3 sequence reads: CASSQPGTVGYTF. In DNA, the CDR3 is TGTGCCAGCAGCCAACCTGGGACTGTCGGCTACACCTTC.

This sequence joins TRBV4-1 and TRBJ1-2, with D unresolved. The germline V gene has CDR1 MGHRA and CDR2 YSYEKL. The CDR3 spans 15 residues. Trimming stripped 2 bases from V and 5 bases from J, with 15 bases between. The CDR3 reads CASSQPSRGDYGYTF. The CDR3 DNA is TGCGCCAGCAGCCAACCCTCCCGAGGAGATTATGGCTACACCTTC.

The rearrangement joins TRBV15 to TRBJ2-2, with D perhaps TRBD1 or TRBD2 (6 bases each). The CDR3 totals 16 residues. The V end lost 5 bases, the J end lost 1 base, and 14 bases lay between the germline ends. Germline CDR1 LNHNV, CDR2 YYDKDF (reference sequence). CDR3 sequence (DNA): TGTGCCACCAGCCGGGAAGGGGGGCAGAACACCGGGGAGCTGTTTTTT. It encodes CATSREGGQNTGELFF.

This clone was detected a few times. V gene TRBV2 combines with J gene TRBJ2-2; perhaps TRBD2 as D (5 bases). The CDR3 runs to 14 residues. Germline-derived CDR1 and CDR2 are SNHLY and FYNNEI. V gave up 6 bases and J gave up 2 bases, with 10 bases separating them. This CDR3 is CASRERSNTGELFF. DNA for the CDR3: TGTGCCAGCAGGGAGCGGAGTAACACCGGGGAGCTGTTTTTT.

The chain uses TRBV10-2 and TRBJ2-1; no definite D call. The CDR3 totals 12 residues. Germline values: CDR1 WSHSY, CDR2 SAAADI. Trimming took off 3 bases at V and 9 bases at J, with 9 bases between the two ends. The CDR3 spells CASSEVGFEQFF. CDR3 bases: TGCGCCAGCAGTGAAGTCGGGTTTGAGCAGTTCTTC.

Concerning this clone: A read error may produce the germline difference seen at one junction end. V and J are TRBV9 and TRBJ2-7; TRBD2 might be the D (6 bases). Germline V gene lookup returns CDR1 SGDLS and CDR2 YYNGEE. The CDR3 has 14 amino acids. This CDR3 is CASSGSGVPYAQYF. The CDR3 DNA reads TGTGCCAGCAGCGGTAGCGGAGTCCCCTACGCGCAGTACTTC. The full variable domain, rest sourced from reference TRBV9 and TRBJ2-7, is DSGVTQTPKHLITATGQRVTLRCSPRSGDLSVYWYQQSLDQGLQFLIQYYNGEERAKGNILERFSAQQFPDLHSELNLSSLELGDSALYFCASSGSGVPYAQYFGPGTRLTVT.

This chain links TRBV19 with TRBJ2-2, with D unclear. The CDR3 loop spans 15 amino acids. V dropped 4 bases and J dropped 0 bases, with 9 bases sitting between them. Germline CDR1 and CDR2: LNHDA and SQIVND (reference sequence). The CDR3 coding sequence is TGTGCCAGTAGTACTTTCACTCCGAACACCGGGGAGCTGTTTTTT. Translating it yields CASSTFTPNTGELFF.

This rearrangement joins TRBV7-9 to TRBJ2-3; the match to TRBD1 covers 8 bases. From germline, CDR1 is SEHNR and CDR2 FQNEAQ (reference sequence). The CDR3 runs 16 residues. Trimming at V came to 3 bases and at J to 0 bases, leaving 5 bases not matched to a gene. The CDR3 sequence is CASSLGDRSSTDTQYF. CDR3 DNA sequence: TGTGCCAGCAGCTTGGGGGACAGGTCTAGCACAGATACGCAGTATTTT.

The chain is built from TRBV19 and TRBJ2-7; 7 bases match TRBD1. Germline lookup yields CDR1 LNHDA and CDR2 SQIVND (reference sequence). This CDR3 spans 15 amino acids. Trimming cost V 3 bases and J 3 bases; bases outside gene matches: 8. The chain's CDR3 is CASSMGSGTDYEQYF. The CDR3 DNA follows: TGTGCCAGTAGTATGGGGTCCGGGACAGACTACGAGCAGTACTTC. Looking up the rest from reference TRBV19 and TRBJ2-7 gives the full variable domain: DGGITQSPKYLFRKEGQNVTLSCEQNLNHDAMYWYRQDPGQGLRLIYYSQIVNDFQKGDIAEGYSVSREKKESFPLTVTSAQKNPTAFYLCASSMGSGTDYEQYFGPGTRLTVT.

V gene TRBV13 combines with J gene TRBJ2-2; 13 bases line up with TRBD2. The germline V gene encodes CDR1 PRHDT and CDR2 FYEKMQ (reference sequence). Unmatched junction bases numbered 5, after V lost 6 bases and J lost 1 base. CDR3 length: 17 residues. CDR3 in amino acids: CASRKGLAGLNTGELFF. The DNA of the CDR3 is TGTGCCAGCAGGAAGGGACTAGCGGGGCTGAACACCGGGGAGCTGTTTTTT.

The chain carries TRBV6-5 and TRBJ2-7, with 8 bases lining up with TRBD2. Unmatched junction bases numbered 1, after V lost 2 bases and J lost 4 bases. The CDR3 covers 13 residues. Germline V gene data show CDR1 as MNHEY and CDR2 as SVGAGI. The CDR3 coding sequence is TGTGCCAGCAGTTACCGGGAGGGGTACGAGCAGTACTTC. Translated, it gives CASSYREGYEQYF.

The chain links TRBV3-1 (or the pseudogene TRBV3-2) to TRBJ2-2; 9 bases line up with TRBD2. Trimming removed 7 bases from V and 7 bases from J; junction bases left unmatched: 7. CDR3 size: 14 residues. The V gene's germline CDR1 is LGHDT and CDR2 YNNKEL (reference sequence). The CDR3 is CASTNSGSNGELFF. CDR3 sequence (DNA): TGTGCCAGCACAAATAGCGGGAGTAACGGGGAGCTGTTTTTT.

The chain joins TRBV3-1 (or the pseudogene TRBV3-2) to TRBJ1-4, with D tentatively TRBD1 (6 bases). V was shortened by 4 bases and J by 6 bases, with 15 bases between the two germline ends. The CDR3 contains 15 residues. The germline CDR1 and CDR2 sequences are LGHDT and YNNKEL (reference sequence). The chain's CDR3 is CASSLSPGGYEKLFF. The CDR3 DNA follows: TGTGCCAGCAGCCTCAGCCCCGGGGGCTATGAAAAACTGTTTTTT.